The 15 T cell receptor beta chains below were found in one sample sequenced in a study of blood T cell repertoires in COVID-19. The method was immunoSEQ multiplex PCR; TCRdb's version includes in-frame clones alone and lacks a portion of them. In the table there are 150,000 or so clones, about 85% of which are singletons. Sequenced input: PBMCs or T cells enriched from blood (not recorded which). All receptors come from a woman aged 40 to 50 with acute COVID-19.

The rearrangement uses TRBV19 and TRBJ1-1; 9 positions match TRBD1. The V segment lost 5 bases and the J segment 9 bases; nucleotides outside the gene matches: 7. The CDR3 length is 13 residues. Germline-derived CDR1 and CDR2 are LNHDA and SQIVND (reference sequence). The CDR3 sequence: CASSPPGQGKAFF. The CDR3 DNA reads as TGTGCCAGTAGTCCACCGGGACAGGGTAAAGCTTTCTTT.

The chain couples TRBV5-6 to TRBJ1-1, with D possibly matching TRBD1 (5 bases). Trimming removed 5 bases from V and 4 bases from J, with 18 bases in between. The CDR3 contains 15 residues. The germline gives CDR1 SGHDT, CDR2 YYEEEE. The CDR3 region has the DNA TGTGCCAGCAGTTTCTTGGCGGGGGATCGCACTGAAGCTTTCTTT. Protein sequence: CASSFLAGDRTEAFF.

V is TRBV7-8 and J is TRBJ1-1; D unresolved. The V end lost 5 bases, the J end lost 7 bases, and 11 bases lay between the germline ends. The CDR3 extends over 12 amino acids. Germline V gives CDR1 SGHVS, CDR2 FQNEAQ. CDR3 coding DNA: TGTGCCAGCAGCCCCGGACTGGTTGAAGCTTTCTTT. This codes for CASSPGLVEAFF.

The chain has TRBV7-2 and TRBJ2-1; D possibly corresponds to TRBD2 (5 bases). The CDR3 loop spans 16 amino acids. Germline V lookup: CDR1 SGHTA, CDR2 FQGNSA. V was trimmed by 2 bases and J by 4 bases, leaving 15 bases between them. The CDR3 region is CASSLTPSGPYNEQFF. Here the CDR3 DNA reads TGTGCCAGCAGCTTAACTCCCAGCGGACCATACAATGAGCAGTTCTTC.

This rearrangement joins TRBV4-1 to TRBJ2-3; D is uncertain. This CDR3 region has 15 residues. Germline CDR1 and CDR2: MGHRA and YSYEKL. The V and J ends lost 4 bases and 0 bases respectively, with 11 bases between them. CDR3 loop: CASSPARLSTDTQYF. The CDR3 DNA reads TGCGCCAGCAGCCCTGCGCGGCTAAGCACAGATACGCAGTATTTT.

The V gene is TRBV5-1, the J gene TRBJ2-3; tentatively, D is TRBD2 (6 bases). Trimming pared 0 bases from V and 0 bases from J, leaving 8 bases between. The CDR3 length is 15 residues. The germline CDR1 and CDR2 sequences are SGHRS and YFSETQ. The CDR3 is CASSLASASTDTQYF. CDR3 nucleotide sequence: TGCGCCAGCAGCTTGGCTAGCGCTAGCACAGATACGCAGTATTTT.

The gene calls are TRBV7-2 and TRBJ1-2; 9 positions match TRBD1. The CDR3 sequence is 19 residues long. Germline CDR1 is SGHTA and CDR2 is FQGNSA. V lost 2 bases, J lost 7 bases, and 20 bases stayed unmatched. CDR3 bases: TGTGCCAGCAGCTTACGGGCTTCGGGACAGGGTGGGGGTGTAGGTGGCTACACCTTC. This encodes CASSLRASGQGGGVGGYTF.

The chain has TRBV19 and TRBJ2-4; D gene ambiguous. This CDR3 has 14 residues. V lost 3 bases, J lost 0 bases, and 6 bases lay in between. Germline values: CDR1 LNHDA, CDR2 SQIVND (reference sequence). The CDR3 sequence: CASSMQLAKNIQYF. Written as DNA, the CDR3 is TGTGCCAGTAGTATGCAGTTAGCCAAAAACATTCAGTACTTC.

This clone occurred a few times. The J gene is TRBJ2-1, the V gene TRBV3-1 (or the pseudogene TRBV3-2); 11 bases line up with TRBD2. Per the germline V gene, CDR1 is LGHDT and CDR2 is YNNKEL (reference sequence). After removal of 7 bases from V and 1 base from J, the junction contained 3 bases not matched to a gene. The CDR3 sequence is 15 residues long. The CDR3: CASMLAGGSYNEQFF. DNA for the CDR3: TGTGCCAGCATGCTAGCGGGAGGTTCCTACAATGAGCAGTTCTTC.

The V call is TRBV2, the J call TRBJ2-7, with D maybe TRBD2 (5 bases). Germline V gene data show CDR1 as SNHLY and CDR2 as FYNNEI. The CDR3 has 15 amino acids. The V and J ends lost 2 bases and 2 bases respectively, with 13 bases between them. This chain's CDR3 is CASSESREPPYEQYV. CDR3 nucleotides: TGTGCCAGCAGTGAATCGAGGGAACCCCCCTACGAGCAGTACGTC.

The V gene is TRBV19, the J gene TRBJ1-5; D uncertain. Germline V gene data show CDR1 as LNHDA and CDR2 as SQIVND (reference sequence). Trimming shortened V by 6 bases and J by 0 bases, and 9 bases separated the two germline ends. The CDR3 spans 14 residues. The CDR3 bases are TGTGCCAGTAGAAACGACTATAGCAATCAGCCCCAGCATTTT. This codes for CASRNDYSNQPQHF.

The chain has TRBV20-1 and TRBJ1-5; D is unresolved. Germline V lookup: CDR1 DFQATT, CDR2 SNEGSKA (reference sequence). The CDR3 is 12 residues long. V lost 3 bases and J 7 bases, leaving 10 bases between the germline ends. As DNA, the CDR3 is TGCAGTGCTAGTAGTAGTAGCCAGCCCCAGCATTTT. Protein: CSASSSSQPQHF.

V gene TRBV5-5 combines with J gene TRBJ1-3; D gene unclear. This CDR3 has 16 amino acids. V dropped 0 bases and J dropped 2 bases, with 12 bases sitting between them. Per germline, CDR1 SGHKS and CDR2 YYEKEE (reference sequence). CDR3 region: CASSLGFSGTGNTIYF. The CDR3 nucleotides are TGTGCCAGCAGCTTGGGATTTTCGGGGACTGGAAACACCATATATTTT.

The CDR3 spells CASSLGVARGELFF. CDR3 sequence (DNA): TGCGCCAGCAGCTTGGGGGTAGCCCGAGGGGAGCTGTTTTTT. The chain uses TRBV5-1 and TRBJ2-2, with D unresolved. The germline V and J ends were trimmed by 0 bases and 8 bases, with 11 bases remaining between them. Germline V lookup: CDR1 SGHRS, CDR2 YFSETQ. The CDR3 length is 14 residues.

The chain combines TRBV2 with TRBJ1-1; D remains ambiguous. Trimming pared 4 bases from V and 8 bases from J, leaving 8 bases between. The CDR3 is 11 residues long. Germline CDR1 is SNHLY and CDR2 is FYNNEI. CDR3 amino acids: CASSGSVEAFF. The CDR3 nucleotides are TGTGCCAGCAGTGGCAGTGTCGAAGCTTTCTTT. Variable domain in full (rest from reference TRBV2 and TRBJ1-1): EPEVTQTPSHQVTQMGQEVILRCVPISNHLYFYWYRQILGQKVEFLVSFYNNEISEKSEIFDDQFSVERPDGSNFTLKIRSTKLEDSAMYFCASSGSVEAFFGQGTRLTVV.